These 22 T cell receptor beta chains were sequenced from one sample in a study of cytomegalovirus exposure and HLA in healthy donors. A multiplex PCR was run with 60 Vbeta primers and 13 Jbeta primers. Here immunoSEQ multiplex PCR was the method, and the copy in TCRdb shows in-frame clones only, minus some. The data show approximately 92,000 clones, with 65% to 85% seen just once and 1.2% held by the top ten. Sequenced material: PBMCs. Every receptor here comes from a girl aged 2 to 10 in good health and CMV-seropositive.

The genes are TRBV5-8 and TRBJ1-4, with D possibly TRBD1 on 5 matching bases. This CDR3 has 15 amino acids. Germline V gene lookup returns CDR1 SGHTS and CDR2 YDEGEE. V gave up 0 bases and J gave up 10 bases, with 16 bases separating them. Here the CDR3 DNA reads TGTGCCAGCAGCTTGGTCTTGGCAGGGAACGGAAAACTGTTTTTT. This codes for CASSLVLAGNGKLFF.

Only a few counts were recorded for this clone. This chain joins TRBV30 and TRBJ1-4; D perhaps matches TRBD1 (6 bases). Germline loops: CDR1 GTSNPN, CDR2 SVGIG (reference sequence). Trimming cost V 4 bases and J 3 bases, with 15 bases left between them. This CDR3 has 15 amino acids. This chain's CDR3 is CAWKTQTGANEKLFF. The CDR3 nucleotides are TGTGCCTGGAAAACCCAGACAGGCGCTAATGAAAAACTGTTTTTT.

The CDR3 coding sequence is TGTGCCAGTACCTGGACAGGAATGAACACTGAAGCTTTCTTT. Translating it yields CASTWTGMNTEAFF. The chain carries TRBV19 and TRBJ1-1; 7 nucleotides match TRBD1. Unmatched junction bases numbered 5, after V lost 7 bases and J lost 0 bases. The CDR3 runs to 14 residues. Germline assignment: CDR1 LNHDA and CDR2 SQIVND (reference sequence).

The V and J genes are TRBV10-2 and TRBJ1-1; D perhaps matches TRBD1 (5 bases). The ends were cut back, 4 bases at V and 4 bases at J, with 22 bases in the middle. The CDR3 contains 17 residues. Germline V gives CDR1 WSHSY, CDR2 SAAADI. CDR3 in amino acids: CASSASQGRVVGTEAFF. The CDR3 region has the DNA TGCGCCAGCAGTGCCTCGCAGGGTCGAGTTGTTGGCACTGAAGCTTTCTTT.

The V call is TRBV7-8, the J call TRBJ1-5; the D gene is possibly TRBD1 (6 bases). The CDR3 totals 14 residues. V was clipped by 1 base and J by 7 bases, with 11 bases between them. The V gene's germline CDR1 is SGHVS and CDR2 FQNEAQ. CDR3 bases: TGTGCCAGCAGCTTAGGGGGGCGCGGCCAGCCCCAGCATTTT. Translated: CASSLGGRGQPQHF.

This rearrangement joins TRBV5-1 to TRBJ2-2, with D possibly matching TRBD2 (6 bases). This CDR3 region has 14 residues. V lost 5 bases to trimming and J lost 2 bases, with 10 bases between them. The germline V gene encodes CDR1 SGHRS and CDR2 YFSETQ. Here the CDR3 DNA reads TGCGCCAGCAGAGGGAGGACCAACACCGGGGAGCTGTTTTTT. Translation gives CASRGRTNTGELFF.

The V gene is TRBV28, the J gene TRBJ2-7; D not resolved. CDR1 MDHEN and CDR2 SYDVKM come from the germline V gene. The CDR3 totals 11 residues. V was trimmed by 6 bases and J by 7 bases, leaving 10 bases between them. The CDR3 region is CASSLLSEQYF. For the CDR3, the DNA is TGTGCCAGCAGCCTCCTCTCGGAGCAGTACTTC.

The J gene is TRBJ1-1, the V gene TRBV10-3, with D uncertain. The germline V gene encodes CDR1 ENHRY and CDR2 SYGVKD. The CDR3 consists of 13 residues. The V end was cut by 6 bases, the J end by 3 bases, with 11 bases between. The CDR3 DNA sequence: TGTGCCATCAGCGCTACCATTGACACTGAAGCTTTCTTT. Its protein is CAISATIDTEAFF.

This chain links TRBV4-1 with TRBJ2-1, with 10 bases that match TRBD2. Germline lookup yields CDR1 MGHRA and CDR2 YSYEKL. The CDR3 sequence is 18 residues long. With 4 bases clipped from V and 8 bases from J, the junction kept 17 bases outside the gene matches. The CDR3 here is CASSPTSSGRFGMHEQFF. The DNA of the CDR3 is TGCGCCAGCAGCCCAACTTCTAGCGGGAGATTCGGGATGCATGAGCAGTTCTTC.

The genes are TRBV19 and TRBJ1-5; D unclear. The CDR3 has 15 amino acids. Germline CDR1 LNHDA, CDR2 SQIVND (reference sequence). The V end lost 2 bases, the J end lost 0 bases, and 8 bases lay between the germline ends. Written as DNA, the CDR3 is TGTGCCAGTAGTATATTGGCAGATAGCAATCAGCCCCAGCATTTT. It encodes CASSILADSNQPQHF.

V gene TRBV12-1 combines with J gene TRBJ2-5; the DNA was not compared with TRBD2, the D call given in the table. TRBV12-1 is described as a pseudogene. The CDR3 is 17 amino acids. The CDR3 loop is CASSFPGTSGGEETQYF. The CDR3 region has the DNA TGTGCCAGCAGCTTCCCCGGGACTAGCGGGGGGGAAGAGACCCAGTACTTC.

The V gene is TRBV28, the J gene TRBJ1-2, with D perhaps TRBD1 (6 bases). Trimming took 8 bases from V and 4 from J, leaving 14 bases between them. CDR1 and CDR2 (germline): MDHEN, SYDVKM. The CDR3 consists of 13 residues. CDR3 sequence: CASGRGGLYGYTF. The DNA of the CDR3 is TGTGCCAGCGGAAGGGGGGGCCTCTATGGCTACACCTTC.

V and J are TRBV5-1 and TRBJ2-5, with 7 bases identical to TRBD1. The germline V gene has CDR1 SGHRS and CDR2 YFSETQ. The CDR3 covers 16 residues. V lost 4 bases, J lost 4 bases, and 13 bases stayed unmatched. In DNA, the CDR3 is TGCGCCAGCAGCATACAGGGGTCGGAAGTCCTAGAGACCCAGTACTTC. Protein product: CASSIQGSEVLETQYF.

The table lists this clone with a few counts. The chain uses TRBV11-2 and TRBJ2-4, with 7 bases matching TRBD1. V shed 1 base and J 0 bases; nucleotides not matched to a gene: 3. Germline lookup yields CDR1 SGHAT and CDR2 FQNNGV. CDR3 length: 16 amino acids. The CDR3 sequence: CASSLGTGGAKNIQYF. The DNA for the CDR3 is TGTGCCAGCAGCTTAGGGACAGGCGGAGCCAAAAACATTCAGTACTTC.

This sequence joins TRBV30 and TRBJ1-2, with 7 bases lining up with TRBD1. The CDR3 extends over 16 amino acids. The V gene's germline CDR1 is GTSNPN and CDR2 SVGIG (reference sequence). V lost 2 bases to trimming and J lost 2 bases; unmatched junction nucleotides: 11. The CDR3 loop reads CAWSSDRTLFNYGYTF. The CDR3 DNA is TGTGCCTGGAGTTCGGACAGGACGCTTTTCAACTATGGCTACACCTTC.

The rearrangement links TRBV7-9 to TRBJ1-5; weak D call: TRBD1 (6 bases). The CDR3 contains 13 residues. The ends were cut back, 6 bases at V and 7 bases at J, with 13 bases in the middle. Germline CDR1 SEHNR, CDR2 FQNEAQ (reference sequence). The CDR3 reads CASSRTGTQPQHF. The CDR3 DNA follows: TGTGCCAGCAGTCGTACAGGGACCCAGCCCCAGCATTTT. Together with reference TRBV7-9 and TRBJ1-5, the CDR3 gives the full variable domain: DTGVSQNPRHKITKRGQNVTFRCDPISEHNRLYWYRQTLGQGPEFLTYFQNEAQLEKSRLLSDRFSAERPKGSFSTLEIQRTEQGDSAMYLCASSRTGTQPQHFGDGTRLSIL.

This chain links TRBV28 with TRBJ1-2; TRBD1 aligns across 8 bases. V shed 8 bases and J 4 bases; nucleotides not matched to a gene: 12. Germline loops: CDR1 MDHEN, CDR2 SYDVKM. The CDR3 covers 15 residues. The chain's CDR3 is CASLSRGRGPYGYTF. CDR3 sequence (DNA): TGTGCCAGCCTTAGCAGGGGGCGAGGTCCCTATGGCTACACCTTC.

With respect to this clone: One junction end disagrees with the germline gene, perhaps due to a read error. The genes are TRBV2 and TRBJ1-1, with TRBD1 as a possible D gene (5 bases). The CDR3 has 15 residues. Germline V gene data show CDR1 as SNHLY and CDR2 as FYNNEI. CDR3 residues: CASSLLAGGYTEVFF. The DNA for the CDR3 is TGTGCCAGCAGTCTCCTAGCGGGGGGATACACTGAAGTTTTCTTT.

This chain joins TRBV28 and TRBJ1-5, with a possible D match to TRBD1 (5 bases). The CDR3 consists of 13 residues. The V gene's germline CDR1 is MDHEN and CDR2 SYDVKM. V was trimmed by 8 bases and J by 6 bases, leaving 14 bases between them. CDR3 in amino acids: CASQGVYGQPQHF. CDR3 sequence (DNA): TGTGCCAGCCAAGGGGTTTACGGTCAGCCCCAGCATTTT.

This clone came up once. The chain employs TRBV5-5 and TRBJ2-2, with D perhaps matching TRBD2 (6 bases). The CDR3 has 14 residues. Trimming took off 0 bases at V and 7 bases at J, with 10 bases between the two ends. In germline, CDR1 is SGHKS, CDR2 YYEKEE (reference sequence). CDR3 nucleotides: TGTGCCAGCAGCTTGGGAGTGGGGGGCGGGGAGCTGTTTTTT. It specifies CASSLGVGGGELFF.

The chain has TRBV6-6 and TRBJ1-3, with D hard to call. The germline V gene encodes CDR1 MNHNY and CDR2 SVGAGI (reference sequence). Trimming cost V 0 bases and J 0 bases, with 9 bases left between them. The length of the CDR3 is 16 residues. The CDR3 DNA sequence: TGTGCCAGCAGTTACTCGATCGGCGGCTCTGGAAACACCATATATTTT. As protein: CASSYSIGGSGNTIYF.

V gene TRBV6-1 combines with J gene TRBJ2-2; D is uncertain. Trimming shortened V by 6 bases and J by 4 bases, and 12 bases separated the two germline ends. The CDR3 extends over 14 amino acids. Germline loops: CDR1 MNHNS, CDR2 SASEGT. The CDR3 protein is CASSYPTATGELFF. The CDR3 DNA sequence: TGTGCCAGCAGCTACCCCACCGCCACCGGGGAGCTGTTTTTT.